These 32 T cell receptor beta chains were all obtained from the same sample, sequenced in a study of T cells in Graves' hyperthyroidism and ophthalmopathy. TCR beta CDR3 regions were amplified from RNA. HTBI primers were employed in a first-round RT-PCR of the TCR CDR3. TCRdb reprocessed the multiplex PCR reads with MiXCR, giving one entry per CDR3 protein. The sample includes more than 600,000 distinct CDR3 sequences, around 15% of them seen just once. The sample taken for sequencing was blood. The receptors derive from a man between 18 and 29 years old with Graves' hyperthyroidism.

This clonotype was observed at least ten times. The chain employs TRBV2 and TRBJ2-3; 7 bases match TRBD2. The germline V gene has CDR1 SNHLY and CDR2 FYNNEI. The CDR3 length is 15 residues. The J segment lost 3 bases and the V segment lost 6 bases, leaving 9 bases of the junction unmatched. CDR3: CASSPTSRETDTQYF. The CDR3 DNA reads TGTGCCAGCAGCCCGACTAGCAGAGAAACAGATACGCAGTATTTT.

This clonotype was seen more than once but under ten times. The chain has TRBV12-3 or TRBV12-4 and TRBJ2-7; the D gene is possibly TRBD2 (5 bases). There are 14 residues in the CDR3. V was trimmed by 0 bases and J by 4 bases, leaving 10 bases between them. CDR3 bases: TGTGCCAGCAGTTTAGCGAGACGGGGTTACGAGCAGTACTTC. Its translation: CASSLARRGYEQYF.

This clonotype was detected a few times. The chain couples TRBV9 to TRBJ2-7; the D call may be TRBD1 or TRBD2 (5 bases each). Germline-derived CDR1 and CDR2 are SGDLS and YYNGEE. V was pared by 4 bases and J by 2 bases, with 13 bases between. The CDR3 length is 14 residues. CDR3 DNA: TGTGCCAGCAGCATCCGGGACCGTCCCTACGAGCAGTACTTC. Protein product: CASSIRDRPYEQYF.

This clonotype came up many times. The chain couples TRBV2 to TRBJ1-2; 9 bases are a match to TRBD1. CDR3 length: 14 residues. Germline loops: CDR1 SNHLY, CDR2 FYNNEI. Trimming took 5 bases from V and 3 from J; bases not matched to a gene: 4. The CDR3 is CASSQDRGHYGYTF. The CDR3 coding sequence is TGTGCCAGCAGTCAGGACAGGGGACACTATGGCTACACCTTC.

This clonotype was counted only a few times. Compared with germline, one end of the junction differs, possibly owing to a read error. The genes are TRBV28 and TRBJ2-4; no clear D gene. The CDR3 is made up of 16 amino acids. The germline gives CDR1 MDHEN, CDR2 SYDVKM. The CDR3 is CASSLWPSLAKNIQYF. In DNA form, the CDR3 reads TGTGCCAGCAGTCTATGGCCGAGTCTAGCCAAAAACATTCAGTACTTC.

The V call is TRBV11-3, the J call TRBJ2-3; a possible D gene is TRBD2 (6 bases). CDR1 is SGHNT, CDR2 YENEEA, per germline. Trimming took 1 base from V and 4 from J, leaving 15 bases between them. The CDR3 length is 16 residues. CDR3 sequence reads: CASSLVVGRAADTQYF. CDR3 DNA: TGTGCCAGCAGCTTAGTTGTCGGGAGAGCCGCAGATACGCAGTATTTT.

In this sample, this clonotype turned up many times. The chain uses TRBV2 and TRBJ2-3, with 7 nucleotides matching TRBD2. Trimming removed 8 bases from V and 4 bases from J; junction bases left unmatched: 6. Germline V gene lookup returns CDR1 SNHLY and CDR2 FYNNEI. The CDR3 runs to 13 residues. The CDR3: CASSTTSSDTQYF. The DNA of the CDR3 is TGTGCCAGCTCGACGACTAGCTCAGATACGCAGTATTTT.

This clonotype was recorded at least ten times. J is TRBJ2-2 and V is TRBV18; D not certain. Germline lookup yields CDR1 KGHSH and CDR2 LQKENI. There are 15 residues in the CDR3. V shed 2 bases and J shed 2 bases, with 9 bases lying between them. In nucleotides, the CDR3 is TGTGCCAGCTCACCAGGTTTTGGCAACACCGGGGAGCTGTTTTTT. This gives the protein CASSPGFGNTGELFF.

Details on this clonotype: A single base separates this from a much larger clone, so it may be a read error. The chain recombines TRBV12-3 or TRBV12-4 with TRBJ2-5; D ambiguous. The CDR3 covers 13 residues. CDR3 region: CASSATRQETQCF. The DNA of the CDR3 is TGTGCCAGCAGTGCCACTCGGCAAGAGACCCAGTGCTTC.

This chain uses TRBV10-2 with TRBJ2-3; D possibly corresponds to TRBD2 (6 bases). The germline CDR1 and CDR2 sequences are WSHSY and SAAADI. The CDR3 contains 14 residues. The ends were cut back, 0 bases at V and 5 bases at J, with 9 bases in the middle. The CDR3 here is CASSESHSGDTQYF. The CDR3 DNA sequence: TGCGCCAGCAGTGAGTCTCATAGCGGAGATACGCAGTATTTT.

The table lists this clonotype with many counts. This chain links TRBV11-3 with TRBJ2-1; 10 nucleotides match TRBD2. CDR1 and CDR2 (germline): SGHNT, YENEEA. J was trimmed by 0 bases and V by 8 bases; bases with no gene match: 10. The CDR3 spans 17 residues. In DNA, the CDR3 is TGTGCCAGCTCGACTAGCGGGCCGTTTAGCTCCTACAATGAGCAGTTCTTC. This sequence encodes CASSTSGPFSSYNEQFF.

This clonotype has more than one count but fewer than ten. The chain's CDR3 is CSVRVNSGANVLTF. CDR3 in DNA: TGCAGCGTACGCGTGAACTCTGGGGCCAACGTCCTGACTTTC. The V gene is TRBV29-1, the J gene TRBJ2-6; D ambiguous. Trimming took 6 bases from V and 0 from J, leaving 9 bases between them. Germline loops: CDR1 SQVTM, CDR2 ANQGSEA. The CDR3 is 14 amino acids.

The CDR3 DNA is TGCAGCGTTGAGGGGGGACGGAGTAGCTACACCTTC. This gives the protein CSVEGGRSSYTF. The chain has TRBV29-1 and TRBJ1-2, with a tentative D call TRBD1 (5 bases). Between the trimmed V and J ends, which lost 3 bases and 9 bases, there was a span of 14 bases. Germline loops: CDR1 SQVTM, CDR2 ANQGSEA. The CDR3 is 12 residues long.

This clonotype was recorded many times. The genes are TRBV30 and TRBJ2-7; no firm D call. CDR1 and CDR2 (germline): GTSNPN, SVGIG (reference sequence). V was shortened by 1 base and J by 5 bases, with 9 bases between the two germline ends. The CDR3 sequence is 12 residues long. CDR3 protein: CAWSDGSHEQYF. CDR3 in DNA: TGTGCCTGGAGTGACGGGTCCCACGAGCAGTACTTC.

CDR3: CASSYSTGLSYEQYF. The DNA for the CDR3 is TGTGCCAGCAGTTACTCAACGGGACTTTCCTACGAGCAGTACTTC. The chain joins TRBV6-5 to TRBJ2-7; the D gene is possibly TRBD2 (6 bases). V dropped 0 bases and J dropped 1 base, with 10 bases sitting between them. The CDR3 totals 15 residues. Per germline, CDR1 MNHEY and CDR2 SVGAGI.

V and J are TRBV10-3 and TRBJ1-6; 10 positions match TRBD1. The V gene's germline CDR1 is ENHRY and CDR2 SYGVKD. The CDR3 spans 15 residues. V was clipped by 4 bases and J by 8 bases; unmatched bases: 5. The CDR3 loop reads CAISVTGTGDSPLHF. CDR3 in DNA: TGTGCCATCAGTGTGACCGGGACAGGGGATTCACCCCTCCACTTT.

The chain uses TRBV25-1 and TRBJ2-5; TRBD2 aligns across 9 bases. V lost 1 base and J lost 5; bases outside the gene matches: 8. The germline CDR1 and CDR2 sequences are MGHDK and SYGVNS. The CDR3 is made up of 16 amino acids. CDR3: CASSEFRGGRAETQYF. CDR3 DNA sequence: TGTGCCAGCAGTGAATTTCGGGGCGGGAGGGCCGAGACCCAGTACTTC.

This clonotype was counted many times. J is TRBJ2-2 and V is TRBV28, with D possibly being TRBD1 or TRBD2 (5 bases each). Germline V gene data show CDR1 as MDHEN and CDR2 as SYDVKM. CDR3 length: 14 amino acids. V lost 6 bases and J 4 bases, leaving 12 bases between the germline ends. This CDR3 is CASSKRGTTGELFF. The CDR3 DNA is TGTGCCAGCAGCAAGAGGGGCACCACCGGGGAGCTGTTTTTT. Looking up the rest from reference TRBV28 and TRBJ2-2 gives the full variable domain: DVKVTQSSRYLVKRTGEKVFLECVQDMDHENMFWYRQDPGLGLRLIYFSYDVKMKEKGDIPEGYSVSREKKERFSLILESASTNQTSMYLCASSKRGTTGELFFGEGSRLTVL.

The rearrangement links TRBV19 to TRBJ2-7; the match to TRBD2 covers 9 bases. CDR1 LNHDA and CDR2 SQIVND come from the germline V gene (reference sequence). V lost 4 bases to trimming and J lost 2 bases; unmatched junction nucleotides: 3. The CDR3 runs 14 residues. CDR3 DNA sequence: TGTGCCAGTAGTACAAAGCGGGAGGCCTACGAGCAGTACTTC. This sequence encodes CASSTKREAYEQYF.

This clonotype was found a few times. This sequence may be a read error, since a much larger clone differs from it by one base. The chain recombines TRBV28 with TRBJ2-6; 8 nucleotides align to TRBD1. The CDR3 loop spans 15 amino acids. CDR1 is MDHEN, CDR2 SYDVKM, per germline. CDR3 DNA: TGTGCCAGCAGCATGACAGGGGACGGGGCCAACGTCCTGATTTTC. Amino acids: CASSMTGDGANVLIF.

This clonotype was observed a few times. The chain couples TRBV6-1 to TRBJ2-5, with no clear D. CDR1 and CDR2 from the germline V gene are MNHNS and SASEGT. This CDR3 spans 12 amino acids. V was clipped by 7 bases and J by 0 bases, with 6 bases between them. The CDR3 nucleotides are TGTGCCAGCACAGCGTACCAAGAGACCCAGTACTTC. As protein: CASTAYQETQYF.

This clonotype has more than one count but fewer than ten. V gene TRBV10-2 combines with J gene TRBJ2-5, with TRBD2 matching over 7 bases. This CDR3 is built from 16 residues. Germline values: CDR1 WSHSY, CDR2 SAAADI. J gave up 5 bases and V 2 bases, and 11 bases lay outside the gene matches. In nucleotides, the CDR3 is TGCGCCAGCAGTGAGACCAGCGGGGCAAAGGTGGAGACCCAGTACTTC. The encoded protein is CASSETSGAKVETQYF.

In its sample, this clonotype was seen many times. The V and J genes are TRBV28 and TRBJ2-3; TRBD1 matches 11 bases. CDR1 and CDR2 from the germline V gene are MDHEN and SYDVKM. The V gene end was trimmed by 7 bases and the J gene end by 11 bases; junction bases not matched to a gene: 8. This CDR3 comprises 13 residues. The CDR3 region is CASTGQGADEQYF. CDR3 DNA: TGTGCCAGCACCGGACAGGGGGCGGATGAGCAGTATTTT.

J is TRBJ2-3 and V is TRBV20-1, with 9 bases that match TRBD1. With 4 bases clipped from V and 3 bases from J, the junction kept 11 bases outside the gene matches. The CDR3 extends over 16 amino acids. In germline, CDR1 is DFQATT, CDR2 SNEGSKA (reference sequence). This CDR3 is CSAIGQGPRGTDTQYF. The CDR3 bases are TGCAGTGCTATCGGACAGGGGCCGCGTGGGACAGATACGCAGTATTTT.

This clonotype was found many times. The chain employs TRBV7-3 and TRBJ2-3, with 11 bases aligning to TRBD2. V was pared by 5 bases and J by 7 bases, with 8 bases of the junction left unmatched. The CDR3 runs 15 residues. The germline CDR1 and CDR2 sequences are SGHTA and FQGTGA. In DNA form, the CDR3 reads TGTGCCAGCAGCCCCCTAGCGGGAGGAACAAATACGCAGTATTTT. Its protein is CASSPLAGGTNTQYF. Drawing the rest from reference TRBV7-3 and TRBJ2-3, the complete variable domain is GAGVSQTPSNKVTEKGKYVELRCDPISGHTALYWYRQSLGQGPEFLIYFQGTGAADDSGLPNDRFFAVRPEGSVSTLKIQRTERGDSAVYLCASSPLAGGTNTQYFGPGTRLTVL.

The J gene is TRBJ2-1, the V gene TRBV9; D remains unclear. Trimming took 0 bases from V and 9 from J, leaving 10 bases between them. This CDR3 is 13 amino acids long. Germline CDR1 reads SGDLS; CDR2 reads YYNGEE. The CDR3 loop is CASSVDSSAEQFF. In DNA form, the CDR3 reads TGTGCCAGCAGCGTAGACTCATCGGCTGAGCAGTTCTTC. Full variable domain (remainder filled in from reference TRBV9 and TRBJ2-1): DSGVTQTPKHLITATGQRVTLRCSPRSGDLSVYWYQQSLDQGLQFLIQYYNGEERAKGNILERFSAQQFPDLHSELNLSSLELGDSALYFCASSVDSSAEQFFGPGTRLTVL.

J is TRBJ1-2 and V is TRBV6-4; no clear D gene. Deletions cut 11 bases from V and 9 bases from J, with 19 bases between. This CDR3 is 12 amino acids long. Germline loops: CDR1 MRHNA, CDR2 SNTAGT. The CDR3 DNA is TGTGCCGGATGGTCCGAAGAGAGAAGCTACACCTTC. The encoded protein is CAGWSEERSYTF.

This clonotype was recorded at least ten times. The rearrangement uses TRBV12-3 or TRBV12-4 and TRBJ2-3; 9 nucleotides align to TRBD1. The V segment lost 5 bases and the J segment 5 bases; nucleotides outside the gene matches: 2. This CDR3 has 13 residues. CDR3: CASSRQGVDTQYF. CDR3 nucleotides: TGTGCCAGCAGTCGACAGGGGGTAGATACGCAGTATTTT.

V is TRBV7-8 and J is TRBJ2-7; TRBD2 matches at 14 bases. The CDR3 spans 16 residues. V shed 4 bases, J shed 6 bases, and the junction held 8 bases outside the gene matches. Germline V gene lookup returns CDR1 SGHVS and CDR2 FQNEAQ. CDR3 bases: TGTGCCAGCAGCTCAACCGGGACTAGCGGGAGCCGCGAGCAGTACTTC. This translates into CASSSTGTSGSREQYF.

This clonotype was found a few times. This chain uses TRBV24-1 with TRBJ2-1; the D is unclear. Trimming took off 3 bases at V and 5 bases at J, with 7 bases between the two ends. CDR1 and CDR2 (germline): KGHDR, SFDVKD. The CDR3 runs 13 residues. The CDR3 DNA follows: TGTGCCACCAGTGATCCACCGAACAATGAGCAGTTCTTC. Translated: CATSDPPNNEQFF.

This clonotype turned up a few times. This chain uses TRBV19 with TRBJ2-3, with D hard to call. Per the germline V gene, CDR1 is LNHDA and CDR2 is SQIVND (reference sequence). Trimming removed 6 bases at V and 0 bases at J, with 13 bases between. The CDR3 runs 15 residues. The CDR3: CASSSSALSTDTQYF. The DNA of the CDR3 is TGTGCCAGTAGCTCCAGCGCCCTTAGCACAGATACGCAGTATTTT.

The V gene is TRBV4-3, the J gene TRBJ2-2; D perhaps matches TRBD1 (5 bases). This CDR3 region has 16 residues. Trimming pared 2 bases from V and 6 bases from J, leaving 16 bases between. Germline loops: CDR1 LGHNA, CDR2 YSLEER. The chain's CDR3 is CASSQNTGHSSGELFF. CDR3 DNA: TGCGCCAGCAGCCAAAACACCGGACACTCATCCGGGGAGCTGTTTTTT.